This T cell receptor (beta chain) was identified in a study of regulatory T cells in long-lasting Graves disease. HTBI primers from iRepertoire and Arm-PCR of CDR3 regions yielded the TCR beta libraries. TCRdb processed the multiplex PCR reads anew with MiXCR; each CDR3 protein has one entry. The sample lists roughly 510,000 distinct CDR3 sequences, 15% to 20% occurring once. This clonotype came up many times. Documented time point: newly diagnosed GD, antithyroid drugs for less than 3 months. The TCR library was made from RNA that had been extracted from PBMCs in TRIzol. The same sample was also studied in work on T cells in Graves' hyperthyroidism and ophthalmopathy.

The source material was peripheral blood mononuclear cells (PBMCs), sampled at new diagnosis, from a patient treated with antithyroid drugs. The sequence was obtained from a man aged 18 to 29 with Graves disease.

The CDR3 DNA reads TGTGCCAGCAGTTTAATCATCCAGGGTGGCACAGATACGCAGTATTTT. Encoded protein: CASSLIIQGGTDTQYF. J is TRBJ2-3 and V is TRBV28; possibly TRBD1 for D (5 bases). The CDR3 consists of 16 residues. Germline CDR1 MDHEN, CDR2 SYDVKM. The V end was cut by 2 bases, the J end by 1 base, with 13 bases between.